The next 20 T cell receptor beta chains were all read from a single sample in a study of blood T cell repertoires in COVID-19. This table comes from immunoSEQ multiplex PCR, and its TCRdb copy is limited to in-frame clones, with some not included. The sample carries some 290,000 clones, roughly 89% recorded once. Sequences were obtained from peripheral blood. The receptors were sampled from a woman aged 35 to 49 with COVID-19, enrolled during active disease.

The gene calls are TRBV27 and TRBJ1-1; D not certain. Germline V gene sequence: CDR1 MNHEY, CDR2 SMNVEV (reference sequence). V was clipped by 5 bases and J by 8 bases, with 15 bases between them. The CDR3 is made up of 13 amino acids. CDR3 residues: CASSRPARGEAFF. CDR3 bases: TGTGCCAGCAGTAGACCCGCGAGAGGCGAAGCTTTCTTT.

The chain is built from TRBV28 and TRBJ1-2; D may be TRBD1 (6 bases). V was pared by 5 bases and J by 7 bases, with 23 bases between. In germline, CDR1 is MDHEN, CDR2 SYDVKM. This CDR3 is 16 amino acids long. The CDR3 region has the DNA TGTGCCAGCAGTCCCCTCTCCCGGGCCCTAGGGGGTGGCTACACCTTC. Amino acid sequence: CASSPLSRALGGGYTF.

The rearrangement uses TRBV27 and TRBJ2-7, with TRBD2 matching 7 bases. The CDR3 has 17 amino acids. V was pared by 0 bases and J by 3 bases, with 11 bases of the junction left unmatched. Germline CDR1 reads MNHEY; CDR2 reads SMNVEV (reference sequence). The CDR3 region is CASSLSAPEAGFYEQYF. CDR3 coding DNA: TGTGCCAGCAGTTTATCAGCCCCGGAAGCGGGGTTCTACGAGCAGTACTTC.

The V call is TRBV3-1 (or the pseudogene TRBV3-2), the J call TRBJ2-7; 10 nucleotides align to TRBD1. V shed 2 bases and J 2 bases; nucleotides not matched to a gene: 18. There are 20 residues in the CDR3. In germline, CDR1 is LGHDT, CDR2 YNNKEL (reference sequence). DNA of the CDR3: TGTGCCAGCAGCCAAAAGAGGGGGAAGAAGGAGGGACAGGGGACCTACGAGCAGTACTTC. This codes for CASSQKRGKKEGQGTYEQYF.

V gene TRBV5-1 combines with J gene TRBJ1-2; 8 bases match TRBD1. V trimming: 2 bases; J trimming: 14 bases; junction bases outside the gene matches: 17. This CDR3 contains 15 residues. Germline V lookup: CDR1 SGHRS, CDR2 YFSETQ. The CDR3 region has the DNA TGCGCCAGCAGCTTTACCGGGACAGGAGACCCTATGGGGACCTTC. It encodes CASSFTGTGDPMGTF.

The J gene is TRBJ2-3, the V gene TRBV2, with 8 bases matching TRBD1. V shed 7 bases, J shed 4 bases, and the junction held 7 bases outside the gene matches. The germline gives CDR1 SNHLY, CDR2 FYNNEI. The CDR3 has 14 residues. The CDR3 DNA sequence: TGTGCCAGCAAGGACAGGGAGTCTCCAGATACGCAGTATTTT. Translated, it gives CASKDRESPDTQYF.

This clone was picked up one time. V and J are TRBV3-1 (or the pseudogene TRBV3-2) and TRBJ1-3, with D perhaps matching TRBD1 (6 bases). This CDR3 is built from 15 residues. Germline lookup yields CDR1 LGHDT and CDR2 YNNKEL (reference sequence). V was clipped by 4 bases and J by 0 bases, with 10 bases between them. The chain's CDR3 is CASSPRGPSGNTIYF. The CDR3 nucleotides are TGTGCCAGCAGCCCCAGGGGCCCCTCTGGAAACACCATATATTTT.

The CDR3 is CASMIAGVTDTQYF. The CDR3 nucleotides are TGTGCCAGCATGATAGCGGGGGTCACAGATACGCAGTATTTT. The chain carries TRBV6-5 and TRBJ2-3; 9 bases align to TRBD2. The CDR3 contains 14 residues. Losses at the gene ends were 7 bases for V and 2 bases for J; bases not matched to a gene: 4. Looked up from germline, CDR1 is MNHEY and CDR2 is SVGAGI.

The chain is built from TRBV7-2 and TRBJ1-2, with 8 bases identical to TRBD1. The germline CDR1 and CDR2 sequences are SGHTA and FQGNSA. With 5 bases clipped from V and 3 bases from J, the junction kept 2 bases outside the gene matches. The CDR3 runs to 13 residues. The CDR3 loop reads CASSPGGDYGYTF. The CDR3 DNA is TGTGCCAGCAGCCCAGGGGGCGACTATGGCTACACCTTC.

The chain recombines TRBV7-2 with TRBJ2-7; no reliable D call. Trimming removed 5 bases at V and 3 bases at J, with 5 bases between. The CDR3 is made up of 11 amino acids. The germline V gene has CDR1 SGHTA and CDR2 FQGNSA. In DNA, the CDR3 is TGTGCCAGCAGCCCAGGCTACGAGCAGTACTTC. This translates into CASSPGYEQYF.

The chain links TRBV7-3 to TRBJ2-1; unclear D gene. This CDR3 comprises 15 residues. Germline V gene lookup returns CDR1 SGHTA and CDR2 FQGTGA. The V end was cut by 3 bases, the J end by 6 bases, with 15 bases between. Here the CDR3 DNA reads TGTGCCAGCAGCTTTGCACTCCCTCCCACCAATGAGCAGTTCTTC. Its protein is CASSFALPPTNEQFF.

DNA for the CDR3: TGTGCCAGCACCCAAAGGCCTGGCGGATCGAGCGAGCAGTACTTC. Translating it yields CASTQRPGGSSEQYF. The chain employs TRBV28 and TRBJ2-7; D ambiguous. Deletions cut 7 bases from V and 6 bases from J, with 22 bases between. Germline values: CDR1 MDHEN, CDR2 SYDVKM. The CDR3 is 15 amino acids.

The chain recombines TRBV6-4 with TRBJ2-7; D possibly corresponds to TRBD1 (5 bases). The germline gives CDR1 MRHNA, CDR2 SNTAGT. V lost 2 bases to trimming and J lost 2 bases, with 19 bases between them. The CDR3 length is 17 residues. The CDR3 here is CASSDRARRRAAYEQYF. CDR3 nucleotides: TGTGCCAGCAGTGACCGGGCTCGGCGCAGGGCTGCCTACGAGCAGTACTTC.

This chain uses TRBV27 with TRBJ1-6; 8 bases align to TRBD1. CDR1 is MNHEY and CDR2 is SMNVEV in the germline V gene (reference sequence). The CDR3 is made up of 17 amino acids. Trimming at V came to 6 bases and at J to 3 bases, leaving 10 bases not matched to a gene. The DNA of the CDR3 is TGTGCCAGCAGCCCGGACAGGGTAGGGCTCTATAATTCACCCCTCCACTTT. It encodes CASSPDRVGLYNSPLHF.

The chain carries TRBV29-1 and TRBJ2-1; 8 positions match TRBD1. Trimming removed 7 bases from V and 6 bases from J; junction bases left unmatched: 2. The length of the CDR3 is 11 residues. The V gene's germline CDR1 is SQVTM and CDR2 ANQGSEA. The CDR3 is CSADRGNEQFF. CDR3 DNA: TGCAGCGCAGACAGGGGCAATGAGCAGTTCTTC.

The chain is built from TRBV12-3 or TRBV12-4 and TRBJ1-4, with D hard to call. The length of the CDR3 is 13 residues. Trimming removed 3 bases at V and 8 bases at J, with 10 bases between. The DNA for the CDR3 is TGTGCCAGCAGTTTTGTCCTATTCGAAAAACTGTTTTTT. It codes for CASSFVLFEKLFF.

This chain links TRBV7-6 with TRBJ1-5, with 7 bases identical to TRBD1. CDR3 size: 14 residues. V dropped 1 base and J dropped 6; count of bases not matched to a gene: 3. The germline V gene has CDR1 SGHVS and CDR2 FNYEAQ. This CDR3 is CASSLGQGVQPQHF. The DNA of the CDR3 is TGTGCCAGCAGCTTAGGGCAGGGGGTTCAGCCCCAGCATTTT.

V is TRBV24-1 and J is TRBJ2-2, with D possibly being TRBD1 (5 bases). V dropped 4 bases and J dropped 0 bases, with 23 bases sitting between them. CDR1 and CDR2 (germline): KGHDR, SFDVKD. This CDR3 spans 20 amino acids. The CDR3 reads CATSEPSPFGSRANTGELFF. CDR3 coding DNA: TGTGCCACCAGTGAGCCCTCCCCCTTTGGGTCCAGGGCGAACACCGGGGAGCTGTTTTTT.

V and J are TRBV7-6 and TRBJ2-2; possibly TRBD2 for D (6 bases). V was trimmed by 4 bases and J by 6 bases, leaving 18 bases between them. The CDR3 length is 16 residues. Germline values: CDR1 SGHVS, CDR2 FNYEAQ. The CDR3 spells CASSYPRGGGAGELFF. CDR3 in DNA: TGTGCCAGCAGCTATCCCCGGGGCGGAGGGGCCGGGGAGCTGTTTTTT.

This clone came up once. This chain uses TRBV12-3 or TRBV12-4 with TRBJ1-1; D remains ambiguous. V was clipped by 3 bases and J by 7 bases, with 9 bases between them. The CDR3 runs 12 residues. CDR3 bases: TGTGCCAGCAGTTTCGTTGACTATGAAGCTTTCTTT. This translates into CASSFVDYEAFF.